This TCR beta chain was found in a study of chemoradiotherapy in HPV16-positive cancers. Study as a whole: Functional T-cell assays on a couple of HPV16-positive patients' cells defined candidate HPV-specific clones and common TCR motifs. Study-level results: HPV-responsive T-cell expansion during chemoradiotherapy was linked to improved recurrence-free survival in HPV16-positive patients. Candidate HPV-specific clones and E7-related TCR motifs grew in tumor during treatment.

Over chemoradiotherapy, repertoires were sampled more than once. TCRdb's copy holds only in-frame clones and misses some; the assay was immunoSEQ multiplex PCR. This table has tens of thousands of clones, roughly 90% appearing once. Germline CDR1 is MRHNA and CDR2 is SNTAGT. The CDR3 length is 15 residues. V dropped 2 bases and J dropped 0 bases, with 5 bases sitting between them. Comment on this clone: Its specificity is unknown.

Sequences were derived from blood, sampled from a patient who underwent chemoradiotherapy. The TCR was taken from a human donor with HPV-associated anogenital cancer. This chain joins TRBV6-4 and TRBJ2-6; D remains ambiguous. CDR3 nucleotides: TGTGCCAGCAGTGACGGGGTCTCTGGGGCCAACGTCCTGACTTTC. This sequence encodes CASSDGVSGANVLTF.